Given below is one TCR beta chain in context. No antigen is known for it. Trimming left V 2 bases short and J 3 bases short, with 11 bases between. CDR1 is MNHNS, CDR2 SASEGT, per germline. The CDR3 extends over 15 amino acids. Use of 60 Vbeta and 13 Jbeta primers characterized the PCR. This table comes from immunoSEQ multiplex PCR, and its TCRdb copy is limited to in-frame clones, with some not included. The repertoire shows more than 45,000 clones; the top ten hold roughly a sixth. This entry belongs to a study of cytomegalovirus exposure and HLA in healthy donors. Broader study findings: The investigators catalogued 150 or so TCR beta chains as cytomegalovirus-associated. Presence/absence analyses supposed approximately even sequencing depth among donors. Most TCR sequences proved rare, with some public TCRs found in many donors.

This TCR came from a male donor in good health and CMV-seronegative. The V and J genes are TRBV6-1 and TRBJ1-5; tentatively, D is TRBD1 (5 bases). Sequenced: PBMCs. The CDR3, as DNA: TGTGCCAGCAGTGAAAGTGACAGAAACAATCAGCCCCAGCATTTT. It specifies CASSESDRNNQPQHF.